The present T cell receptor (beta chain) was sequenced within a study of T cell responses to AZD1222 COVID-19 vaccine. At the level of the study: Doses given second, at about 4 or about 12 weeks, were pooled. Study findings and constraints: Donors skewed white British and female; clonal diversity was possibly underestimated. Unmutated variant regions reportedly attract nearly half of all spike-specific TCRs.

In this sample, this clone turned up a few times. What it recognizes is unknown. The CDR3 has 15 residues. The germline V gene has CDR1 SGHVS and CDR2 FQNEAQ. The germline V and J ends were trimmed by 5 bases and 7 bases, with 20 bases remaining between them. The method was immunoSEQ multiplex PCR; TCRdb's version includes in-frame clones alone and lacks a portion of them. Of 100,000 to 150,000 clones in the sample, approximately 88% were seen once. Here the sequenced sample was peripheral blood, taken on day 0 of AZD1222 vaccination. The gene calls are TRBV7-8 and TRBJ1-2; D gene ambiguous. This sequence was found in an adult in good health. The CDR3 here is CASSAGLTQPRGYTF. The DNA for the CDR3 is TGTGCCAGCAGCGCCGGACTAACCCAGCCCCGTGGCTACACCTTC.